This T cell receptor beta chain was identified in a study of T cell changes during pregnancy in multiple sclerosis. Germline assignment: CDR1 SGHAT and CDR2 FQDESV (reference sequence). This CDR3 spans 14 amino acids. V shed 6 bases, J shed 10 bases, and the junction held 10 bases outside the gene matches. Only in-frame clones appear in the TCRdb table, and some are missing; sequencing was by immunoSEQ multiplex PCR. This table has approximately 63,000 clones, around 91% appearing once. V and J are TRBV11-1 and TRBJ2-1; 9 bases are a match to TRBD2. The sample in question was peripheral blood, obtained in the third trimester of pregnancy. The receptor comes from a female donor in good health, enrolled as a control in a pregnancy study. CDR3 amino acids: CASRDSGSTAEQFF. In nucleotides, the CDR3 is TGTGCCAGCAGGGATAGCGGGAGTACGGCCGAGCAGTTCTTC.